What follows is one TCR beta chain and its context. The source of the sample is a study of metastatic and nonmetastatic thyroid tumors. Study background: Repertoires were compared across blood and tumor or nodule tissue from malignant and benign thyroid patients.

Until they underwent thyroid surgery, no patient had received any treatment. The germline CDR1 and CDR2 sequences are ENHRY and SYGVKD. The CDR3 length is 20 residues. V shed 5 bases, J shed 0 bases, and the junction held 17 bases outside the gene matches. With MiXCR, TCRdb reprocessed the PCR reads. Of about 20,000 clones listed, about 24% are singletons. The sequence was obtained from a female donor with papillary thyroid cancer or a benign thyroid nodule (not recorded which). Some clones in this sample may be carry-over from other donors' samples. The source material was tumor tissue. The chain carries TRBV10-3 and TRBJ2-1; TRBD2 matches at 9 bases. This CDR3 reads CAISFHRRGLALSSYNEQFF. As DNA, the CDR3 is TGTGCCATCAGTTTCCATAGAAGAGGACTAGCGTTAAGCTCCTACAATGAGCAGTTCTTC.